This T cell receptor (beta chain) was sequenced for a study of blood T cells in healthy people across ages. Study-wide findings and caveats: The study regarded diversity estimates from one million T cells as underestimates.

Sample-barcoded 5' priming and a J-beta primer mix drove a second PCR of about 6 to 11 cycles. Every molecule of cDNA carried a tag from a template-switch adaptor with 12 random nucleotides. Each single sample gave us at least 2.5 million CDR3-containing paired-end reads. One entry per CDR3 protein, called by TCRdb with MiXCR from the 5' RACE reads. The sample lists 1.5 million to 2 million distinct CDR3 sequences; around 48% were seen once. In regard to this clonotype: Its specificity is not known.

Samples each had at least 5.5 micrograms of total RNA extracted. CDR1 is MNHEY, CDR2 SVGEGT, per germline. This CDR3 has 18 residues. Trimming at V came to 4 bases and at J to 0 bases, leaving 8 bases not matched to a gene. Sequencing input: blood. The sequence came from a woman in her thirties or forties in good health. V gene TRBV6-2 or TRBV6-3 combines with J gene TRBJ2-1; 11 bases are a match to TRBD2. The CDR3 spells CASSSLAGGISSYNEQFF. CDR3 nucleotides: TGTGCCAGCAGTTCCCTAGCGGGGGGAATAAGCTCCTACAATGAGCAGTTCTTC.